This paragraph reports one T cell receptor (beta chain). The sample belongs to a study of shared clonotypes between healthy human individuals. The donors, all of them Caucasian adults, lived in Nashville, Tennessee. The length of the CDR3 is 15 residues. V shed 5 bases, J shed 8 bases, and the junction held 13 bases outside the gene matches. Germline assignment: CDR1 SGHTA and CDR2 FQGNSA. The assay ran at deep level. Genomic DNA belonging to each subset was distributed in equal measure over several immunoSEQ plates. Repertoires were generated with immunoSEQ multiplex PCR, while TCRdb's copy carries only in-frame clones and drops some. Among some 1,400,000 clones listed, roughly 97% were seen once.

The TCR comes from a man aged 25-45 years in good health. The chain couples TRBV7-2 to TRBJ1-2; 8 bases align to TRBD1. The sequenced material came from naive CD4+ T cells sorted from blood. Subset given: CD45RA+ positively selected. CDR3 coding DNA: TGTGCCAGCAGCCCCGGACAGGGAAGCTTCCAGGGCTACACCTTC. The encoded protein is CASSPGQGSFQGYTF. The full variable domain, rest sourced from reference TRBV7-2 and TRBJ1-2, is GAGVSQSPSNKVTEKGKDVELRCDPISGHTALYWYRQSLGQGLEFLIYFQGNSAPDKSGLPSDRFSAERTGGSVSTLTIQRTQQEDSAVYLCASSPGQGSFQGYTFGSGTRLTVV.